A selection of T cell receptor beta chains follows, all from one sample in a study of T cell clones after liver transplantation. Clones were read by immunoSEQ multiplex PCR, and TCRdb kept only the in-frame ones, dropping some. The sample consists of under 60,000 clones, under 85% of them appearing once. The material was CD4+ T cells from blood, obtained at the 22-month timepoint. Receptors originate from a human patient who received a liver transplant. Some T cells here may be from the graft donor. Each CDR3 is given with its conserved first and last residue. Fields, in order: V gene, CDR3 length, J gene, D gene, clone size, CDR3 DNA, CDR3 protein. D genes are given only for firm matches. Clone size is stated in some rows and not others, as once, few, many or a class when expanded.

v_call: TRBV2
cdr3_length: 13
j_call: TRBJ1-4
d_call: TRBD1
clone_size: -
cdr3_nt: TGTGCCAGCAGTGGGGACAGTTATGAAAAACTGTTTTTT
cdr3_aa: CASSGDSYEKLFF

v_call: TRBV29-1
cdr3_length: 12
j_call: TRBJ2-7
d_call: -
clone_size: once
cdr3_nt: TGCAGCGTCCTGACTAGTGTCGGCGAGCAGTACTTC
cdr3_aa: CSVLTSVGEQYF

v_call: TRBV5-1
cdr3_length: 15
j_call: TRBJ2-2
d_call: -
clone_size: -
cdr3_nt: TGCGCCAGCAGCTTGGGGAACAGGAACACCGGGGAGCTGTTTTTT
cdr3_aa: CASSLGNRNTGELFF

v_call: TRBV2
cdr3_length: 11
j_call: TRBJ1-4
d_call: -
clone_size: -
cdr3_nt: TGTGCCAGCAGTGTCAGTAGAAAACTGTTTTTT
cdr3_aa: CASSVSRKLFF

v_call: TRBV6-4
cdr3_length: 20
j_call: TRBJ1-2
d_call: TRBD1
clone_size: once
cdr3_nt: TGTGCCAGCAGGGCCCGGGACAGCCCTTTCCTACTAACCCTTAACTATGGCTACACCTTC
cdr3_aa: CASRARDSPFLLTLNYGYTF

v_call: TRBV28
cdr3_length: 13
j_call: TRBJ2-7
d_call: -
clone_size: once
cdr3_nt: TGTGCCAGCAGTCGCAGGGCTGAAGGCGAGCAGTACTTC
cdr3_aa: CASSRRAEGEQYF

v_call: TRBV6-5
cdr3_length: 13
j_call: TRBJ1-6
d_call: -
clone_size: -
cdr3_nt: TGTGCCAGCACCGATGTCCTTAATTCACCCCTCCACTTT
cdr3_aa: CASTDVLNSPLHF

v_call: TRBV5-1
cdr3_length: 14
j_call: TRBJ2-1
d_call: -
clone_size: -
cdr3_nt: TGCGCCAGCAGCCTGGACAGTACGGACAATGAGCAGTTCTTC
cdr3_aa: CASSLDSTDNEQFF

v_call: TRBV19
cdr3_length: 14
j_call: TRBJ2-1
d_call: -
clone_size: -
cdr3_nt: TGTGCCAGTAGTATCGAGGGGGGGCCCAATGAGCAGTTCTTC
cdr3_aa: CASSIEGGPNEQFF

v_call: TRBV7-8
cdr3_length: 17
j_call: TRBJ1-6
d_call: TRBD1
clone_size: -
cdr3_nt: TGTGCCAGCAGACGCAATCATGGGACAGACCCGGGTTCACCCCTCCACTTT
cdr3_aa: CASRRNHGTDPGSPLHF

v_call: TRBV27
cdr3_length: 15
j_call: TRBJ1-6
d_call: -
clone_size: few
cdr3_nt: TGTGCCAGCAGTCTCACCGGACGGAATAATTCACCCCTCCACTTT
cdr3_aa: CASSLTGRNNSPLHF

v_call: TRBV5-6
cdr3_length: 15
j_call: TRBJ2-1
d_call: TRBD2
clone_size: -
cdr3_nt: TGTGCCAGCCTCCCCCGACTAGCTGATTACAATGAGCAGTTCTTC
cdr3_aa: CASLPRLADYNEQFF

v_call: TRBV5-5
cdr3_length: 16
j_call: TRBJ2-2
d_call: -
clone_size: -
cdr3_nt: TGTGCCAGCAGAGAAGACAGGTTGGGGAACACCGGGGAGCTGTTTTTT
cdr3_aa: CASREDRLGNTGELFF

v_call: TRBV2
cdr3_length: 15
j_call: TRBJ1-6
d_call: TRBD1
clone_size: -
cdr3_nt: TGTGCCAGCAGTCAGGGACAGGCCCTTCGTTCACCCCTCCACTTT
cdr3_aa: CASSQGQALRSPLHF

v_call: TRBV12-5
cdr3_length: 12
j_call: TRBJ1-1
d_call: -
clone_size: -
cdr3_nt: TGTGCTAGTGGACCCGACCCCACACAAGCTTTCTTT
cdr3_aa: CASGPDPTQAFF

v_call: TRBV6-1
cdr3_length: 15
j_call: TRBJ1-3
d_call: -
clone_size: -
cdr3_nt: TGTGCCAGCAGTGTACTCCCAGGGACTGGAAACACCATATATTTT
cdr3_aa: CASSVLPGTGNTIYF

v_call: TRBV5-3
cdr3_length: 14
j_call: TRBJ2-7
d_call: TRBD1
clone_size: -
cdr3_nt: TGTGCCAGCAGCATAGGACAGGGGCAGGACGAGCAGTACTTC
cdr3_aa: CASSIGQGQDEQYF

v_call: TRBV7-3
cdr3_length: 12
j_call: TRBJ1-1
d_call: -
clone_size: -
cdr3_nt: TGTGCCTGTGGTCGGACGAACACTGAAGCTTTCTTT
cdr3_aa: CACGRTNTEAFF

v_call: TRBV10-2
cdr3_length: 15
j_call: TRBJ2-7
d_call: TRBD1
clone_size: once
cdr3_nt: TGCGCCAGCAGTGGACAGGGGTTCAGCTCCTACGAGCAGTACTTC
cdr3_aa: CASSGQGFSSYEQYF

v_call: TRBV19
cdr3_length: 13
j_call: TRBJ1-2
d_call: -
clone_size: -
cdr3_nt: TGTGCCAGTAGTATGCGTTCCAACTATGGCTACACCTTC
cdr3_aa: CASSMRSNYGYTF

v_call: TRBV19
cdr3_length: 16
j_call: TRBJ1-1
d_call: TRBD1
clone_size: -
cdr3_nt: TGTGCCAGTACCACCTATGGGACAGGGGCTATCACTGAAGCTTTCTTT
cdr3_aa: CASTTYGTGAITEAFF

v_call: TRBV6-5
cdr3_length: 12
j_call: TRBJ1-2
d_call: -
clone_size: -
cdr3_nt: TGTGCCAGCAGTTATAGCAGGGGCGGCTACACCTTC
cdr3_aa: CASSYSRGGYTF

v_call: TRBV18
cdr3_length: 18
j_call: TRBJ1-3
d_call: -
clone_size: -
cdr3_nt: TGTGCCAGCTCACCACGGTCACAATCGCTAAACTCTGGAAACACCATATATTTT
cdr3_aa: CASSPRSQSLNSGNTIYF

v_call: TRBV9
cdr3_length: 15
j_call: TRBJ2-2
d_call: TRBD1
clone_size: -
cdr3_nt: TGTGCCAGCAGCGTCGGGACAGGGTTCACCGGGGAGCTGTTTTTT
cdr3_aa: CASSVGTGFTGELFF

v_call: TRBV6-1
cdr3_length: 15
j_call: TRBJ1-4
d_call: -
clone_size: -
cdr3_nt: TGTGCCAGCAGTGACCCCGGGACCACCGGGGAAAAACTGTTTTTT
cdr3_aa: CASSDPGTTGEKLFF

v_call: TRBV6-1
cdr3_length: 13
j_call: TRBJ1-2
d_call: -
clone_size: -
cdr3_nt: TGTGCCAGTTCCCGCGAGAAAAACTATGGCTACACCTTC
cdr3_aa: CASSREKNYGYTF

v_call: TRBV30
cdr3_length: 14
j_call: TRBJ1-3
d_call: -
clone_size: -
cdr3_nt: TGTGCCTGGACCCTCGGGGGTTCTGGAAACACCATATATTTT
cdr3_aa: CAWTLGGSGNTIYF

v_call: TRBV4-2
cdr3_length: 18
j_call: TRBJ2-6
d_call: TRBD2
clone_size: -
cdr3_nt: TGTGCCAGCAGCCAAGATGGACTAGCGGGCTCTGGGGCCAACGTCCTGACTTTC
cdr3_aa: CASSQDGLAGSGANVLTF

v_call: TRBV4-2
cdr3_length: 14
j_call: TRBJ1-2
d_call: TRBD1
clone_size: -
cdr3_nt: TGTGCCAGCAGCCAAGCGAGGACAGGATATGGCTACACCTTC
cdr3_aa: CASSQARTGYGYTF

v_call: TRBV4-1
cdr3_length: 13
j_call: TRBJ2-7
d_call: -
clone_size: -
cdr3_nt: TGCGCCAGCAGCCAAGGCACAGGGCGGGAGCAGTACTTC
cdr3_aa: CASSQGTGREQYF

v_call: TRBV4-2
cdr3_length: 16
j_call: TRBJ1-3
d_call: -
clone_size: -
cdr3_nt: TGTGCCAGCAGCCAAGTTGAGTCACTCTCTGGAAACACCATATATTTT
cdr3_aa: CASSQVESLSGNTIYF

v_call: TRBV5-1
cdr3_length: 14
j_call: TRBJ1-1
d_call: TRBD1
clone_size: -
cdr3_nt: TGCGCCAGCAGTTTAAAACAGGGGGCTACTGAAGCTTTCTTT
cdr3_aa: CASSLKQGATEAFF

v_call: TRBV2
cdr3_length: 14
j_call: TRBJ2-7
d_call: -
clone_size: -
cdr3_nt: TGTGCCAGCAGGGGGACGCGTCAGGGGTACGAGCAGTACTTC
cdr3_aa: CASRGTRQGYEQYF